This entry features one T cell receptor beta chain sequence. Its antigen is not known. The sample is drawn from a study of blood T cells in healthy people across ages. Overall study results and limits: The lack of PBMC sorting stopped any conclusive naive versus antigen-experienced comparison. Among long-lived donors, naive CD4+ cells were more numerous and diversity higher than in aged donors. With age, beta diversity per million T cells declined roughly linearly, significantly by 40.

PCR was performed a second time for about 7 to 12 cycles using a sample-barcoded 5' primer and a J-beta primer mix. A single record per CDR3 protein comes from TCRdb applying MiXCR to the 5' RACE reads. The data show about a million distinct CDR3 sequences, approximately 50% seen once. The CDR3 extends over 16 amino acids. From germline, CDR1 is SGHRS and CDR2 YFSETQ. V trimming: 0 bases; J trimming: 6 bases; junction bases outside the gene matches: 2. Sequenced input: blood. J is TRBJ2-2 and V is TRBV5-1, with 13 bases fitting TRBD2. The TCR sequence derives from a woman between 55 and 75 years old in good health. CDR3 sequence: CASSLGTSGSAGELFF. In DNA form, the CDR3 reads TGCGCCAGCAGCTTGGGGACTAGCGGGAGTGCCGGGGAGCTGTTTTTT.